These T cell receptor beta chains were read from a single sample in a study of blood T cell repertoires in COVID-19. Profiling relied on immunoSEQ multiplex PCR, and the TCRdb table lists in-frame clones only, not all of them. Here the sample spans about 270,000 clones, 88% being singletons. Sequences were obtained from PBMCs or T cells enriched from blood (not recorded which). All receptors come from a woman aged 50 to 60 who had recovered from COVID-19. The CDR3 runs from the conserved cysteine through the conserved F or W. A D gene is named only where the DNA matches it firmly. Clone size is shown for a subset of rows, as once, few, many or a class of expanded clone.

D,size,J,V,CDR3,DNA
TRBD2,-,TRBJ2-1,TRBV9,CASSLSGTSGEQFF,TGTGCCAGCAGCCTTTCCGGGACTAGCGGTGAGCAGTTCTTC
TRBD2,-,TRBJ2-7,TRBV10-3,CAISGLAGVAYEQYF,TGTGCCATCAGTGGACTAGCGGGAGTGGCCTACGAGCAGTACTTC
TRBD2,-,TRBJ2-5,TRBV14,CASSTRALAGAETQYF,TGTGCCAGCAGCACTCGGGCCCTAGCGGGAGCAGAGACCCAGTACTTC
-,-,TRBJ2-1,TRBV12-2,CASRGVGLAGPGYTINEQFF,TGTGCAAGTCGCGGGGTCGGGCTAGCCGGGCCAGGATACACCATAAATGAGCAGTTCTTC
TRBD2,-,TRBJ2-3,TRBV19,CASSSESWTSGLPDTQYF,TGTGCCAGTAGCTCAGAATCATGGACTAGCGGCCTTCCAGATACGCAGTATTTT
TRBD1,-,TRBJ1-4,TRBV27,CASSPWTGDEKLFF,TGTGCCAGCAGTCCCTGGACAGGGGATGAAAAACTGTTTTTT
-,-,TRBJ2-2,TRBV28,CASMGGTGELFF,TGTGCCAGCATGGGGGGCACCGGGGAGCTGTTTTTT
TRBD1,-,TRBJ1-4,TRBV24-1,CATSGQGTNEKLFF,TGTGCCACCAGCGGACAGGGAACGAATGAAAAACTGTTTTTT
TRBD1,-,TRBJ2-7,TRBV18,CASSPPDRDYEQYF,TGTGCCAGCTCACCGCCCGACAGGGACTACGAGCAGTACTTC
TRBD1,-,TRBJ2-7,TRBV6-2/TRBV6-3,CASSWDRALSYEQYF,TGTGCCAGCAGTTGGGACAGGGCCCTCTCCTACGAGCAGTACTTC
-,-,TRBJ2-5,TRBV20-1,CSASEGAETQYF,TGCAGTGCTAGTGAGGGAGCGGAGACCCAGTACTTC
-,-,TRBJ1-4,TRBV29-1,CSVWSGLPNNEKLFF,TGCAGCGTTTGGTCTGGACTACCCAATAATGAAAAACTGTTTTTT
TRBD2,-,TRBJ2-1,TRBV4-1,CASSQATLAGGSNEQFF,TGCGCCAGCAGCCAAGCCACTCTAGCGGGAGGCTCCAATGAGCAGTTCTTC
-,once,TRBJ1-5,TRBV7-2,CASSLWQDSNQPQHF,TGTGCCAGCAGCTTATGGCAGGATAGCAATCAGCCCCAGCATTTT
TRBD1,-,TRBJ1-6,TRBV20-1,CSASATLGTAFPPLHF,TGCAGTGCTAGTGCAACCCTGGGGACAGCCTTTCCGCCCCTCCACTTT